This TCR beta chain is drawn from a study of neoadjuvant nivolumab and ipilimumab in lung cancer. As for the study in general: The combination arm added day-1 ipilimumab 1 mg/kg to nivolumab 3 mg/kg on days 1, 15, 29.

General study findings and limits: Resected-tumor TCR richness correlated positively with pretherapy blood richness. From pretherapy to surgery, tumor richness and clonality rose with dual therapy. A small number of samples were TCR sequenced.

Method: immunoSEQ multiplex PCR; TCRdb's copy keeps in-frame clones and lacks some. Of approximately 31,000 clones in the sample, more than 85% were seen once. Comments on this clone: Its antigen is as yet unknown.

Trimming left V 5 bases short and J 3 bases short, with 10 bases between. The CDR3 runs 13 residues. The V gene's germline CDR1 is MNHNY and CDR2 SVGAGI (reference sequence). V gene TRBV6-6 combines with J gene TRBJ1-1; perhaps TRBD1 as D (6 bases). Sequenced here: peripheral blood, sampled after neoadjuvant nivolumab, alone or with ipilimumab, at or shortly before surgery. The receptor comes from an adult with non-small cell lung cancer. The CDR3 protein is CASSLAGDTEAFF. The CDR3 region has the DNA TGTGCCAGCAGTCTCGCAGGGGACACTGAAGCTTTCTTT.